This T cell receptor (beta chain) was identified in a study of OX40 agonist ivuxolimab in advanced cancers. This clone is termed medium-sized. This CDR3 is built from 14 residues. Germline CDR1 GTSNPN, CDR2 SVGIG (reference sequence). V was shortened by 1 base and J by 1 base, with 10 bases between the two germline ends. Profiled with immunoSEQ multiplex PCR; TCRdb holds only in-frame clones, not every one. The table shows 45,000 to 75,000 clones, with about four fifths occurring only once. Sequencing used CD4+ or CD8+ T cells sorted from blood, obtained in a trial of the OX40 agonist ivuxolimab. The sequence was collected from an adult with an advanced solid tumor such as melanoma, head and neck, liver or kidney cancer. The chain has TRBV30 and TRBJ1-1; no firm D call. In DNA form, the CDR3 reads TGTGCCTGGAGTGGGATCAGTAAGAACACTGAAGCTTTCTTT. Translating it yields CAWSGISKNTEAFF.